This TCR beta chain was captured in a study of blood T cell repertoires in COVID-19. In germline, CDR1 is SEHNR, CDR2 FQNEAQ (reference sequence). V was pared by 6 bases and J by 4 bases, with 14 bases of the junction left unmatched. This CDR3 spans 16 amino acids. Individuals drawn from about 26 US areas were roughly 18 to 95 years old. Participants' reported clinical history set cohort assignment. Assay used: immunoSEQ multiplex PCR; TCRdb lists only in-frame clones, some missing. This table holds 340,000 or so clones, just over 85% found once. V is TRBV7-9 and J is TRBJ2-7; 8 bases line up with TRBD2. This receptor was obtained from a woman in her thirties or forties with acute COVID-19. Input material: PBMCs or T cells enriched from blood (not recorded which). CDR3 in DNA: TGTGCCAGCAGACCGAGGACTAGCCCTAGCCCATACGAGCAGTACTTC. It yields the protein CASRPRTSPSPYEQYF. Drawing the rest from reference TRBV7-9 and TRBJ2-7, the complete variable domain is DTGVSQNPRHKITKRGQNVTFRCDPISEHNRLYWYRQTLGQGPEFLTYFQNEAQLEKSRLLSDRFSAERPKGSFSTLEIQRTEQGDSAMYLCASRPRTSPSPYEQYFGPGTRLTVT.